This T cell receptor (beta chain) was identified during a study of technical replicates of blood from several donors. This clone showed up just once. CDR1 is LGHNA, CDR2 YSLEER, per germline. Trimming stripped 1 base from V and 5 bases from J, with 5 bases between. The CDR3 spans 12 residues. The method was immunoSEQ multiplex PCR; TCRdb's version includes in-frame clones alone and lacks a portion of them. Seen here are over 75,000 clones, 95% to 98% observed once, and the top ten hold under 0.35%. The clonotype was recovered from a human donor in good health. The sequenced material came from T cells isolated from PBMCs. V is TRBV4-3 and J is TRBJ2-5, with no clear D. CDR3 residues: CASSQGRETQYF. The CDR3 DNA reads TGCGCCAGCAGCCAAGGTCGGGAGACCCAGTACTTC.